The clone carrying this T cell receptor beta chain was seen a single time. In the study's own analysis: From reference gene primer amplification, estimates of nucleated cell counts were derived. The table came from immunoSEQ multiplex PCR; TCRdb's copy has only in-frame clones and leaves some out. V and J calls and clone size are copied from that table; D and trimming were computed from the DNA. The data contain approximately 90,000 clones, about four fifths of them singletons. The sample comes from a study of blood T cell repertoires in COVID-19. On the study more broadly: COVID-19 samples collected from the United States, Italy and Spain covered acute and convalescent phases. Sample material is recorded as cDNA or gDNA derived from T cells, B-cell-depleted T cells, or PBMCs.

Germline loops: CDR1 MDHEN, CDR2 SYDVKM. V lost 3 bases to trimming and J lost 7 bases, with 21 bases between them. The CDR3 covers 17 residues. The Seattle site enrolled patients during active infection and followed them longitudinally. The chain links TRBV28 to TRBJ1-4; D not resolved. Sequencing was done on a sample of peripheral blood. The clonotype comes from a man in his sixties or seventies with COVID-19, enrolled during active disease. CDR3 in amino acids: CASSLEGLLARGEKLFF. The CDR3 coding sequence is TGTGCCAGCAGTTTGGAGGGCCTACTAGCGCGAGGTGAAAAACTGTTTTTT. Filled out from reference TRBV28 and TRBJ1-4, the complete variable domain reads DVKVTQSSRYLVKRTGEKVFLECVQDMDHENMFWYRQDPGLGLRLIYFSYDVKMKEKGDIPEGYSVSREKKERFSLILESASTNQTSMYLCASSLEGLLARGEKLFFGSGTQLSVL.